The present T cell receptor (beta chain) was sequenced within a study of cytomegalovirus exposure and HLA in healthy donors. Both 60 Vbeta primers and 13 Jbeta primers went into the PCR. TCRdb keeps only in-frame clones here, not all; method: immunoSEQ multiplex PCR. The table records 250,000 to 350,000 clones, just over 70% of them present only once. From germline, CDR1 is LNHDA and CDR2 SQIVND (reference sequence). V lost 4 bases and J lost 3; bases outside the gene matches: 2. The CDR3 runs to 15 residues. The rearrangement joins TRBV19 to TRBJ2-1; 11 bases are shared with TRBD2. The sample consisted of PBMCs. The sequence was collected from a female donor in good health and CMV-seronegative. The CDR3 DNA is TGTGCCAGTAGTAGCGGGACTAGCGGCTACAATGAGCAGTTCTTC. It is translated as CASSSGTSGYNEQFF.